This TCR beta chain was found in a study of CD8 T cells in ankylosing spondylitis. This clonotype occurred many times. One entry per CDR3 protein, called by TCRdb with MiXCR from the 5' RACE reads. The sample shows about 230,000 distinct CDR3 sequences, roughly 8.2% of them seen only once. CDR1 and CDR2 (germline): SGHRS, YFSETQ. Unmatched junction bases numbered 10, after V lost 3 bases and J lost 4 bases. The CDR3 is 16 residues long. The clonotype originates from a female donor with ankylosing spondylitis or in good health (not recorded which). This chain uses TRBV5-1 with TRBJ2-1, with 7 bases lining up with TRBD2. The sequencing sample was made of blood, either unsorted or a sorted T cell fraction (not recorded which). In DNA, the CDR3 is TGCGCCAGCAGCTCACAGGTGGCGGGAGAGTACAATGAGCAGTTCTTC. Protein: CASSSQVAGEYNEQFF.